This T cell receptor beta chain emerged from a study of T cell changes during pregnancy in multiple sclerosis. The ends lost 4 bases at V and 6 bases at J; junction bases unmatched: 8. The CDR3 is made up of 15 amino acids. The germline V gene encodes CDR1 SGHTS and CDR2 YDEGEE. Assay used: immunoSEQ multiplex PCR; TCRdb lists only in-frame clones, some missing. This table has 84,000 or so clones, roughly 94% appearing once. The source material was peripheral blood, sampled in the third trimester of pregnancy. The clonotype was recovered from a female donor with multiple sclerosis, enrolled in a pregnancy study. V and J are TRBV5-8 and TRBJ2-1; 9 nucleotides agree with TRBD2. The CDR3 DNA reads as TGTGCCAGCAGCGAAGCGGGACTAGCCCCCAATGAGCAGTTCTTC. Protein product: CASSEAGLAPNEQFF.